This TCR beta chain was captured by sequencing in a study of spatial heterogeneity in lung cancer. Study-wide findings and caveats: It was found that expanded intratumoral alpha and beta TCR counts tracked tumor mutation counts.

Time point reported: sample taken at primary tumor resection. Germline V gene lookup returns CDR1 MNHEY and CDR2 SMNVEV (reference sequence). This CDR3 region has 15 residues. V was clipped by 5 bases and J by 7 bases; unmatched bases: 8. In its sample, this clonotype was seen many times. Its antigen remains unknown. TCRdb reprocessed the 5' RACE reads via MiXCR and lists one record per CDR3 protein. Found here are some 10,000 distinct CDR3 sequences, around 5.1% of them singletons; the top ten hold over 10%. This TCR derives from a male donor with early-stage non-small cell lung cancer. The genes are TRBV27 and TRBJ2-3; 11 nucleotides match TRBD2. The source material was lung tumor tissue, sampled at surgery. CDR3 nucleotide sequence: TGTGCCAGCAGTCCCTCCGGGACTAGCGGTTATACGCAGTATTTT. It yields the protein CASSPSGTSGYTQYF.